This T cell receptor (beta chain) is drawn from a study of T-cell reconstitution after alpha-beta-depleted transplantation in children. It was with unique molecular identifiers that the TCRbeta library was prepared. In TCRdb, the PCR reads were re-called with MiXCR into one record per CDR3 protein. The profile shows around 400,000 distinct CDR3 sequences, around 21% of them singletons. Trimming stripped 4 bases from V and 4 bases from J, with 13 bases between. This CDR3 has 14 residues. Looked up from germline, CDR1 is SGHRS and CDR2 is YFSETQ. V gene TRBV5-1 combines with J gene TRBJ2-3; TRBD1 or TRBD2 may be the D gene (5 bases each). The TCR comes from a human donor who donated a stem cell graft to a child with acute myeloid leukemia. Sequenced here: PBMCs from the stem cell graft donor, sampled from the stem cell graft. CDR3: CASSEGPPPDTQYF. The CDR3 DNA reads TGCGCCAGCAGCGAGGGGCCCCCCCCAGATACGCAGTATTTT.